The 11 T cell receptor beta chains given below trace back to one sample, sequenced in a study of neurological immune-mediated disorders. TCRdb ran MiXCR on the 5' RACE reads and lists one entry per CDR3 protein. The repertoire has roughly 74,000 distinct CDR3 sequences, less than 5.5% of them found once; the top ten carry 6.5% to 9%. Input material: PBMCs. These receptors all stem from a man younger than 30 with multiple sclerosis.

This clonotype has a count of ten or more. The V gene is TRBV12-3 or TRBV12-4, the J gene TRBJ2-1; D unresolved. CDR3 size: 14 residues. V gave up 2 bases and J gave up 5 bases, with 10 bases separating them. CDR3 DNA: TGTGCCAGCAGTTTACTCGGCCGGAACAATGAGCAGTTCTTC. Translation: CASSLLGRNNEQFF.

This clonotype was seen ten or more times. V gene TRBV20-1 combines with J gene TRBJ2-2; D unclear. The germline CDR1 and CDR2 sequences are DFQATT and SNEGSKA (reference sequence). V was clipped by 3 bases and J by 3 bases, with 8 bases between them. This CDR3 comprises 13 residues. CDR3 sequence reads: CSARSPYTGELFF. The CDR3 coding sequence is TGCAGTGCTAGGAGCCCATACACCGGGGAGCTGTTTTTT.

This clonotype showed up many times. The chain carries TRBV5-1 and TRBJ2-1, with 15 bases matching TRBD2. This CDR3 region has 19 residues. The germline V gene encodes CDR1 SGHRS and CDR2 YFSETQ. With 2 bases clipped from V and 7 bases from J, the junction kept 13 bases outside the gene matches. CDR3 sequence reads: CASSLSPHRGLAGGNEQFF. CDR3 DNA sequence: TGCGCCAGCAGCTTATCCCCACACCGCGGACTAGCGGGAGGGAATGAGCAGTTCTTC.

This clonotype was seen more than once but under ten times. V is TRBV6-2 or TRBV6-3 and J is TRBJ2-7; TRBD1 might be the D (5 bases). CDR1 MNHEY and CDR2 SVGEGT come from the germline V gene. V lost 6 bases and J lost 3, with 12 bases in between. The CDR3 runs to 13 residues. The DNA for the CDR3 is TGTGCCAGCAGCTGGGGCTTCATCTACGAGCAGTACTTC. Its protein is CASSWGFIYEQYF.

A word on this clonotype: With a much larger clone just one base away, this may be a read error. V is TRBV6-1 and J is TRBJ1-5; D is unresolved. V lost 3 bases, J lost 3 bases, and 9 bases lay in between. This CDR3 contains 14 residues. Germline CDR1 MNHNS, CDR2 SASEGT. For the CDR3, the DNA is TGTGCCAGCAGTGATGCAACTACCAATCAGCCCCAGCATTTT. It codes for CASSDATTNQPQHF.

This clonotype was observed at least ten times. CDR3 DNA sequence: TGTGCCAGCAGTGAAAACGGGATGGGCACCGGGGAGCTGTTTTTT. Its translation: CASSENGMGTGELFF. V is TRBV2 and J is TRBJ2-2; a possible D gene is TRBD2 (5 bases). CDR3 size: 15 residues. Germline V CDR1 and CDR2: SNHLY, FYNNEI. V lost 2 bases to trimming and J lost 4 bases, with 11 bases between them.

This clonotype was found many times. This rearrangement joins TRBV28 to TRBJ1-1; a possible D gene is TRBD1 (5 bases). Germline CDR1 MDHEN, CDR2 SYDVKM. V was trimmed by 7 bases and J by 6 bases, leaving 24 bases between them. The CDR3 extends over 16 amino acids. In DNA form, the CDR3 reads TGTGCCAGCACCCTTATGATGGAGGGCCCGGGGGCTGAAGCTTTCTTT. This codes for CASTLMMEGPGAEAFF.

This clonotype was detected many times. The rearrangement links TRBV27 to TRBJ1-2; 8 nucleotides agree with TRBD1. Germline V CDR1 and CDR2: MNHEY, SMNVEV (reference sequence). V shed 0 bases, J shed 8 bases, and the junction held 8 bases outside the gene matches. The CDR3 extends over 15 amino acids. The CDR3 DNA reads as TGTGCCAGCAGTTTATCCCAGGGGGCCAGAGGGGGCTACACCTTC. Translating gives CASSLSQGARGGYTF.

This clonotype was seen only a few times. The chain couples TRBV12-3 or TRBV12-4 to TRBJ2-1, with 10 bases that match TRBD2. With V trimmed by 1 base and J by 6 bases, 12 bases remained unmatched. The CDR3 covers 18 residues. CDR3 region: CASSLDGWVASGGNEQFF. CDR3 DNA: TGTGCCAGCAGTTTAGACGGGTGGGTGGCTAGCGGGGGCAATGAGCAGTTCTTC.

This clonotype was recorded many times. The V call is TRBV15, the J call TRBJ2-3; weak D call: TRBD2 (5 bases). Deletions cut 3 bases from V and 0 bases from J, with 16 bases between. Germline V gene lookup returns CDR1 LNHNV and CDR2 YYDKDF (reference sequence). CDR3 length: 17 residues. The CDR3 DNA is TGTGCCACCAGCAGTAGGAGGACCGCAGATAGCACAGATACGCAGTATTTT. This encodes CATSSRRTADSTDTQYF.

Comments on this clonotype: A clone one base away is much larger, so this may be a read error. V is TRBV5-1 and J is TRBJ2-7; D is possibly TRBD2 (5 bases). Between the trimmed V and J ends, which lost 3 bases and 4 bases, there was a span of 17 bases. Germline V gene data show CDR1 as SGHRS and CDR2 as YFSETQ. CDR3 length: 15 amino acids. The CDR3 region is CASSSSPGKGYEQYF. In DNA form, the CDR3 reads TGCGCCAGCAGCTCAAGCCCGGGAAAGGGATACGAGCAGTACTTC.